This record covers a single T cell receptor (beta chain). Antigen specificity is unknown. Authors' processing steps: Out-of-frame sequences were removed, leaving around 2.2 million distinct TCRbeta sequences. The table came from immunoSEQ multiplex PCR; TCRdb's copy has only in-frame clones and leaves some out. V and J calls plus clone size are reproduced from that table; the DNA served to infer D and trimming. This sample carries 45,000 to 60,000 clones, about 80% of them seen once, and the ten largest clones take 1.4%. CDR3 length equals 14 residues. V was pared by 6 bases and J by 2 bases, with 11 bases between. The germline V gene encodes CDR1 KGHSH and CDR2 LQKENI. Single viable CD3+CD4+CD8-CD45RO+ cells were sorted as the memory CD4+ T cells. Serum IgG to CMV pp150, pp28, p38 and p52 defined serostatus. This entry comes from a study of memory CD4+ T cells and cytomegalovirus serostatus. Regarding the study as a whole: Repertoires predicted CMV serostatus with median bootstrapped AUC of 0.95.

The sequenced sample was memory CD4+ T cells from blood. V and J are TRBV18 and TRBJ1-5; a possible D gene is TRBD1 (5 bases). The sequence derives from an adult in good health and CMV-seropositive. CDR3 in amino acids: CASSSWGGNQPQHF. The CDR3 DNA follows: TGTGCCAGCTCCTCTTGGGGGGGCAATCAGCCCCAGCATTTT. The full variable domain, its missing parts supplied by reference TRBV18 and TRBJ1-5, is NAGVMQNPRHLVRRRGQEARLRCSPMKGHSHVYWYRQLPEEGLKFMVYLQKENIIDESGMPKERFSAEFPKEGPSILRIQQVVRGDSAAYFCASSSWGGNQPQHFGDGTRLSIL.